A selection of T cell receptor beta chains follows, all from one sample in a study of shared clonotypes between healthy human individuals. Here immunoSEQ multiplex PCR was the method, and the copy in TCRdb shows in-frame clones only, minus some. The data contain around 980,000 clones, 75% to 80% of them singletons. Input material: memory CD4+ T cells from PBMCs. The source is a man between 18 and 29 years old in good health. Some clones in this sample may be carry-over from other donors' samples. Both conserved end residues are part of each CDR3. The D gene is left open where the match is weak. Not every row has a clone size; where given, it reads once, few, many or a size class.

V gene	D gene	clone size	J gene	CDR3 DNA	CDR3 protein
TRBV7-2	TRBD1	NA	TRBJ2-2	TGTGCCAGCAGGCGGACAGGGAACACCGGGGAGCTGTTTTTT	CASRRTGNTGELFF
TRBV5-1	NA	NA	TRBJ1-2	TGCGCCAGCAGCTTGGAGTCAGGGTACAGCTACACCTTC	CASSLESGYSYTF
TRBV4-1	TRBD2	few	TRBJ2-3	TGCGCCAGCACCCAGGCCGCCCTGGGACTACCGACCCCGATCGATACGCAGTATTTT	CASTQAALGLPTPIDTQYF
TRBV5-1	TRBD2	once	TRBJ2-1	TGCGCCAGCAGCTTGCGGGCTAGCGGAAATGAGCAGTTCTTC	CASSLRASGNEQFF
TRBV27	TRBD2	NA	TRBJ2-5	TGTGCCAGCAGCCGTCGACTAGCGGGAGGCCCAATACAAGAGACCCAGTACTTC	CASSRRLAGGPIQETQYF
TRBV10-3	NA	NA	TRBJ2-7	TGTGCCATCAAGGGGAGCACTGGAGGGTCGTACGAGCAGTACTTC	CAIKGSTGGSYEQYF
TRBV27	TRBD2	once	TRBJ2-5	TGTGCCAGCAGTTCGCCACGGGACTATCAAGAGACCCAGTACTTC	CASSSPRDYQETQYF
TRBV10-3	TRBD1	NA	TRBJ2-5	TGTGCCATCAGTGGACAGGGACAAGAGACCCAGTACTTC	CAISGQGQETQYF
TRBV5-1	TRBD1	NA	TRBJ2-5	TGCGCCAGCAGTTCGACAGGGGGCGCGGATGAGACCCAGTACTTC	CASSSTGGADETQYF
TRBV15	NA	NA	TRBJ2-6	TGTGCCATCGACGACCGAACATCTGGGGCCAACGTCCTGACTTTC	CAIDDRTSGANVLTF
TRBV30	NA	NA	TRBJ2-5	TGTGCCTGGAGCGGGGGGCCGCTACAAGAGACCCAGTACTTC	CAWSGGPLQETQYF
TRBV28	TRBD1	NA	TRBJ2-7	TGTGCATTAAGAAAGGGGGCGCGAGAGCAGTACTTC	CALRKGAREQYF
TRBV28	NA	NA	TRBJ2-1	TGTGCCAGCAGCCTCGAGGGCAGGCAGTTCTTC	CASSLEGRQFF
TRBV19	NA	NA	TRBJ2-3	TGTGCCAGTAGTATAGTGCGTACTAGCACAGATACGCAGTATTTT	CASSIVRTSTDTQYF
TRBV2	NA	NA	TRBJ1-2	TGTGCCAGCCTAGCGCGAATTAACTATGGCTACACCTTC	CASLARINYGYTF
TRBV5-1	NA	NA	TRBJ2-1	TGCGCCAGCAGCTTGGTGGAAAATGAGCAGTTCTTC	CASSLVENEQFF
TRBV28	NA	few	TRBJ2-3	TGTGCCAGCAGTTTACGGAGCACAGATACGCAGTATTTT	CASSLRSTDTQYF
TRBV6-5	TRBD1	NA	TRBJ1-5	TGTGCCAGCAGTCGAGGACAGGGGGCTGATCAGCCCCAGCATTTT	CASSRGQGADQPQHF
TRBV30	NA	NA	TRBJ2-7	TGTGCCTGGAGTTCGGGGGTTATACCCTACGAGCAGTACTTC	CAWSSGVIPYEQYF
TRBV11-2	NA	NA	TRBJ2-7	TGTGCCAGCAGCTCCGTACAGGGAAGCTCCTACGAGCAGTACTTC	CASSSVQGSSYEQYF
TRBV28	TRBD2	few	TRBJ2-7	TGTGCCAGCAGTGGCAGCGGGAGGAGCTCCTACGAGCAGTACTTC	CASSGSGRSSYEQYF
TRBV28	NA	NA	TRBJ2-3	TGTGCCAGCAGCACACCCATGGGGGGTGGGGCAGATACGCAGTATTTT	CASSTPMGGGADTQYF
TRBV7-3	NA	once	TRBJ1-3	TGTGCCAGCAGCTTGGGGTCCTCTGGAAACACCATATATTTT	CASSLGSSGNTIYF
TRBV9	NA	NA	TRBJ1-2	TGTGCCAGCAGCGTAGGGCAGGGGAATTATGGCTACACCTTC	CASSVGQGNYGYTF
TRBV10-3	NA	NA	TRBJ2-1	TGTGCCATCAGCCCAGAGGATCGGGGCTACAATGAGCAGTTCTTC	CAISPEDRGYNEQFF
TRBV28	TRBD2	many	TRBJ2-4	TGTGCCAGCAGTCAACCCGGGGGGGTAGCCAAAAACATTCAGTACTTC	CASSQPGGVAKNIQYF
TRBV6-1	TRBD1	few	TRBJ1-5	TGTGCCAGCAGTGGGCAGGGGGCAGGGCGCAATCAGCCCCAGCATTTT	CASSGQGAGRNQPQHF
TRBV15	NA	NA	TRBJ2-1	TGTGCCACCAGCAGAGAACAGACCCGAAATGAGCAGTTCTTC	CATSREQTRNEQFF
TRBV5-1	TRBD1	few	TRBJ2-7	TGCGCCAGCAGCAGGGGACAGGGCGGCGACGAGCAGTACTTC	CASSRGQGGDEQYF
TRBV30	NA	NA	TRBJ2-2	TGTGCCTGGAGTGACGAGGGGAACACCGGGGAGCTGTTTTTT	CAWSDEGNTGELFF
TRBV4-1	NA	many	TRBJ1-4	TGCGCCAGCAGCCCCTCAGGGAATAGTAACGAAAAACTGTTTTTT	CASSPSGNSNEKLFF
TRBV6-5	TRBD2	NA	TRBJ2-7	TGTGCCAGCAGCCCTCCTAGCGGGGTTCCCTACGAGCAGTACTTC	CASSPPSGVPYEQYF
TRBV7-2	NA	NA	TRBJ2-5	TGTGCCAGCACCCTTGCTCTTAGGGAGACCCAGTACTTC	CASTLALRETQYF
TRBV11-3	NA	NA	TRBJ2-3	TGTGCCAGCGGCCCCGGGGGAGATACGCAGTATTTT	CASGPGGDTQYF
TRBV5-1	NA	NA	TRBJ1-1	TGCGCCAGCAGCTTGGGGTTAGGAGACACTGAAGCTTTCTTT	CASSLGLGDTEAFF
TRBV5-1	NA	NA	TRBJ2-5	TGCGCCAGCAGCCTTGGACAGTTAGGCGAGACCCAGTACTTC	CASSLGQLGETQYF